What follows is one T cell receptor beta chain and its context. The antigen is undetermined. The data were obtained in a study of cytomegalovirus exposure and HLA in healthy donors. Study summary: A preliminary data release comprised around 85 million unique TCRs obtained from HLA-typed donors. Study-level points and caveats: Most of the TCR beta V segments (in an earlier analysis) were productive either about 87% or about 30% of the time.

Germline-derived CDR1 and CDR2 are SGDLS and YYNGEE. The CDR3 loop spans 17 amino acids. With 0 bases removed from V and 0 bases from J, the gap between germline ends came to 13 bases. The PCR contained 60 Vbeta and 13 Jbeta primers. Clones were read by immunoSEQ multiplex PCR, and TCRdb kept only the in-frame ones, dropping some. The sample includes some 180,000 clones, 77% of them seen just once. Sequenced material: PBMCs. The rearrangement uses TRBV9 and TRBJ1-3, with D possibly matching TRBD1 (6 bases). The receptor comes from a woman aged 55-70 years in good health and CMV-seropositive. Here the CDR3 DNA reads TGTGCCAGCAGCGTAGAGTACAGGGCTTCCTCTGGAAACACCATATATTTT. This encodes CASSVEYRASSGNTIYF.